A few counts support the clone carrying this TCR beta chain. Antigen specificity is unknown. The sample's treatment: 19 received Ad26.COV2.S at low or high dose, single or two shots; 5 received placebo; per-sample allocation not given. It was on day 63 after the first vaccine or placebo injection that samples were taken. It was an adult aged 18-55 years in Boston who was the donor. It was Wuhan-strain SARS-CoV-2 spike that the Ad26 vaccine vector expressed. The sample is drawn from a study of Ad26.COV2.S vaccination and SARS-CoV-2 variants. Study information: Into the muscle, Ad26.COV2.S was dosed once or twice, 56 days apart.

Trimming cost V 0 bases and J 0 bases; bases outside gene matches: 14. Looked up from germline, CDR1 is SGDLS and CDR2 is YYNGEE. The length of the CDR3 is 20 residues. TCRdb's copy holds only in-frame clones and misses some; the assay was immunoSEQ multiplex PCR. The sample yields 350,000 to 500,000 clones, about 90% seen once. General study findings and limits: Vaccinees and placebo recipients showed similar non-spike TCR breadth.

The TCR sequence derives from a person aged 18-60 years who received the Ad26.COV2.S COVID-19 vaccine or a placebo. The chain recombines TRBV9 with TRBJ2-4; 8 positions match TRBD2. The source was peripheral blood, collected in a trial of Ad26.COV2.S vaccine versus placebo. The DNA for the CDR3 is TGTGCCAGCAGCGTAGCGGCGGGAGGACCCGTAGAACTAGCCAAAAACATTCAGTACTTC. Translated: CASSVAAGGPVELAKNIQYF.